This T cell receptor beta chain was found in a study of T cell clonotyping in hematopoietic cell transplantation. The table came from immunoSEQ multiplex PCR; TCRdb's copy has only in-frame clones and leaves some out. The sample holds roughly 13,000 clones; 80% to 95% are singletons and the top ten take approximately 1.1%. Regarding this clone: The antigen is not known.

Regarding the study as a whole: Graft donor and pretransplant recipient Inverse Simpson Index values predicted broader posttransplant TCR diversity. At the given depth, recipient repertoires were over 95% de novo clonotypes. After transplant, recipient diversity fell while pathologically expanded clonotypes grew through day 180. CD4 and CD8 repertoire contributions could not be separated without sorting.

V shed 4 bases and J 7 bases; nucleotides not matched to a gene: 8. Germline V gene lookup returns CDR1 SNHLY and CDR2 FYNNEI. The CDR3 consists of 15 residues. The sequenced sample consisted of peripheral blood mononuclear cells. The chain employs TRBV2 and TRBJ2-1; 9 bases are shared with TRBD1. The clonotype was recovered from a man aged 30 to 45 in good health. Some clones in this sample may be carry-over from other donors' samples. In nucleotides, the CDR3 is TGTGCCAGCAGTGTGAGGGACAGGGTGGTAAATGAGCAGTTCTTC. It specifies CASSVRDRVVNEQFF.